The T cell receptor beta chain described here comes from a study of blood T cell repertoires in COVID-19. Here immunoSEQ multiplex PCR was the method, and the copy in TCRdb shows in-frame clones only, minus some. This sample has over 100,000 clones, with roughly 80% found just once. The CDR3 runs 11 residues. V lost 7 bases and J lost 2, with 5 bases in between. The V and J genes are TRBV12-3 or TRBV12-4 and TRBJ1-1; D is undetermined. This TCR came from a man aged 65-85 years with acute or convalescent COVID-19. Input material: peripheral blood. The CDR3 DNA is TGTGCCAGCACCTTCAACACTGAAGCTTTCTTT. As protein: CASTFNTEAFF.